The 14 T cell receptor beta chains in this list originate from one sample, sequenced in a study of Tregs in tolerant kidney transplant recipients (dated by TCRdb to between 2017 and 2020). The time point label here, explained by the study, means: blood sample drawn before combined kidney and bone marrow transplant. Library preparation employed the immunoSEQ multiplex PCR assay. TCRdb limited this immuneACCESS table to in-frame rearrangements with V and J called. A share of clones is missing; checked studies link under half to unresolved V genes, and the rest is unexplained. The record for this sample contains over 25,000 clones. The top ten clonotypes cover about 7.6% of the sample. Sequencing used CD8+ T cells from blood, obtained before the transplant. Receptors originate from a human donor who received a combined kidney and bone marrow transplant.

A word on this clone: The missing CDR3 end, 3 residues past where the read stops, is filled in from the germline J gene. The chain links TRBV20-1 to TRBJ2-7, with D perhaps TRBD1 (6 bases). Per the germline V gene, CDR1 is DFQATT and CDR2 is SNEGSKA (reference sequence). This CDR3 is 13 amino acids long. Trimming left V 1 base short and J 0 bases short, with 7 bases between. The CDR3: CSARGTVSYEQYF. The sequenced part of the CDR3 DNA is TGCAGTGCTAGAGGGACAGTCTCCTACGAG.

Note on this clone: The read finishes 3 residues shy of the CDR3 end, and the germline J gene is used to complete it. This chain links TRBV7-9 with TRBJ2-1; 8 bases fit TRBD2. Trimming took 1 base from V and 8 from J; bases not matched to a gene: 7. This CDR3 is 15 amino acids long. The germline V gene encodes CDR1 SEHNR and CDR2 FQNEAQ (reference sequence). The CDR3 bases that were read are TGTGCCAGCAGCTTAGGTGCCGGGGGGGCTCATGAG. It yields the protein CASSLGAGGAHE. The CDR3 in full is CASSLGAGGAHEQFF.

Concerning this clone: The read gets to within 3 residues of the CDR3 end, and the germline J gene fills in the rest. This chain links TRBV2 with TRBJ2-7, with D possibly matching TRBD1 (6 bases). Trimming pared 6 bases from V and 2 bases from J, leaving 14 bases between. Per germline, CDR1 SNHLY and CDR2 FYNNEI. This CDR3 region has 14 residues. CDR3 DNA (partial): TGTGCCAGCAGCCCTGGGAGACAGGCCTACGAG. Protein product: CASSPGRQAYE. The full CDR3 sequence reads CASSPGRQAYEQYF.

On this clone: The read ends 3 residues shy of where the CDR3 ends; the end is completed using the germline J gene. The V and J genes are TRBV7-9 and TRBJ2-7, with 8 bases that match TRBD1. V dropped 5 bases and J dropped 5; count of bases not matched to a gene: 5. The V gene's germline CDR1 is SEHNR and CDR2 FQNEAQ (reference sequence). The CDR3 loop spans 13 amino acids. The CDR3 loop is CASSRGQGHEQYF. CDR3 DNA, as far as it was read: TGTGCCAGCAGCCGAGGACAGGGCCACGAG.

Concerning this clone itself: The sequence runs out 3 residues before the end of the CDR3; the remainder is reconstructed from the germline J gene. This chain uses TRBV6-2 or TRBV6-3 with TRBJ2-7; no clear D. CDR1 and CDR2 from the germline V gene are MNHEY and SVGEGT. The CDR3 is 11 amino acids. The V end lost 6 bases, the J end lost 0 bases, and 3 bases lay between the germline ends. CDR3 DNA (partial): TGTGCCAGCAGACACTCCTACGAG. Amino acids: CASRHSYE. In full, the CDR3 is CASRHSYEQYF.

A remark on this clone: The read terminates 3 residues ahead of where the CDR3 ends, so the germline J gene completes it. V is TRBV19 and J is TRBJ1-1; D is uncertain. Germline lookup yields CDR1 LNHDA and CDR2 SQIVND (reference sequence). The V end was cut by 7 bases, the J end by 6 bases, with 21 bases between. The CDR3 is 15 residues long. This CDR3 is CASTSAGLSLAEAFF. The CDR3 bases that were read are TGTGCCAGTACTTCTGCGGGCCTATCCCTGGCTGAA.

In regard to this clone: The CDR3 end lies 3 residues beyond the end of the read and is filled in from the germline J gene. This chain connects TRBV6-1 to TRBJ2-7, with D possibly matching TRBD1 (5 bases). From germline, CDR1 is MNHNS and CDR2 SASEGT. The CDR3 has 14 amino acids. Trimming took off 4 bases at V and 4 bases at J, with 14 bases between the two ends. Incomplete CDR3 DNA: TGTGCCAGCAGTGGGTATATACAGGTTTACGAG. This sequence encodes CASSGYIQVYE. In full, the CDR3 is CASSGYIQVYEQYF.

Details on this clone: The read terminates 3 residues ahead of where the CDR3 ends, so the germline J gene completes it. The chain employs TRBV20-1 and TRBJ1-1; TRBD1 aligns across 7 bases. CDR1 is DFQATT and CDR2 is SNEGSKA in the germline V gene (reference sequence). V shed 3 bases and J 0 bases; nucleotides not matched to a gene: 4. This CDR3 comprises 14 residues. This CDR3 reads CSASEGGLNTEAFF. CDR3 DNA, as far as it was read: TGCAGTGCTAGCGAAGGGGGCTTGAACACTGAA.

In regard to this clone: Read coverage stops 3 residues before the CDR3 terminus; the germline J gene supplies the remainder. V is TRBV7-2 and J is TRBJ1-1; 8 bases map to TRBD1. J lost 4 bases, V lost 5 bases, and 6 bases had no gene match. CDR1 is SGHTA and CDR2 is FQGNSA in the germline V gene. This CDR3 contains 14 residues. CDR3 region: CASSPWTGTTEAFF. CDR3 DNA, as far as it was read: TGTGCCAGCAGCCCCTGGACAGGGACCACTGAA.

As regards this clone: The observed sequence ends 3 residues before the CDR3 terminus, with the missing tail filled in from the germline J gene. The chain recombines TRBV5-1 with TRBJ1-1; D is undetermined. The germline gives CDR1 SGHRS, CDR2 YFSETQ. This CDR3 is 15 amino acids long. The V gene lost 0 bases and the J gene lost 1 base, with 10 bases spanning the gap. The CDR3 region is CASSLADTTNTEAFF. CDR3 bases read: TGCGCCAGCAGCTTGGCAGACACCACGAACACTGAA.

Concerning this clone: The read ends 3 residues early relative to the CDR3; the germline J gene fills the gap. V is TRBV5-1 and J is TRBJ2-2, with a tentative D call TRBD1 (6 bases). This CDR3 comprises 17 residues. Trimming removed 4 bases at V and 4 bases at J, with 20 bases between. The germline V gene encodes CDR1 SGHRS and CDR2 YFSETQ. The CDR3 region is CASSGTTGTLRTGELFF. The CDR3 DNA, read in part, is TGCGCCAGCAGCGGAACAACAGGGACCTTACGCACCGGGGAG.

To note about this clone: The read is 3 residues too short to cover the CDR3 end, so that end is filled in from the germline J gene. The chain carries TRBV7-6 and TRBJ2-7, with 12 nucleotides matching TRBD2. Per the germline V gene, CDR1 is SGHVS and CDR2 is FNYEAQ. The CDR3 loop spans 14 amino acids. Trimming at V came to 6 bases and at J to 4 bases, leaving 4 bases not matched to a gene. The CDR3 reads CASSWTSGAYEQYF. The sequenced CDR3 bases are TGTGCCAGCAGTTGGACTAGCGGGGCTTACGAG. The full variable domain, completed using reference TRBV7-6 and TRBJ2-7, is GAGVSQSPRYKVTKRGQDVALRCDPISGHVSLYWYRQALGQGPEFLTYFNYEAQQDKSGLPNDRFSAERPEGSISTLTIQRTEQRDSAMYRCASSWTSGAYEQYFGPGTRLTVT.

The CDR3 spells CASRLTSGGTDEQFF. The part of the CDR3 DNA that was read is TGTGCCAGCAGATTGACTAGCGGGGGCACGGATGAG. The rearrangement joins TRBV2 to TRBJ2-1; 12 nucleotides align to TRBD2. The read ends 3 residues before the CDR3 terminus; that terminus is restored from the germline J gene. CDR1 SNHLY and CDR2 FYNNEI come from the germline V gene. The J segment lost 8 bases and the V segment lost 6 bases, leaving 8 bases of the junction unmatched. This CDR3 is built from 15 residues.

Regarding this clone: Read sequence stops 3 residues before the CDR3 end, and the germline J gene provides the missing end. The genes are TRBV19 and TRBJ1-1, with D maybe TRBD1 (6 bases). This CDR3 is 13 amino acids long. V lost 4 bases and J lost 7, with 13 bases in between. Looked up from germline, CDR1 is LNHDA and CDR2 is SQIVND (reference sequence). CDR3 amino acids: CASSKGEVVEAFF. The CDR3 bases that were read are TGTGCCAGTAGTAAGGGGGAAGTGGTTGAA.